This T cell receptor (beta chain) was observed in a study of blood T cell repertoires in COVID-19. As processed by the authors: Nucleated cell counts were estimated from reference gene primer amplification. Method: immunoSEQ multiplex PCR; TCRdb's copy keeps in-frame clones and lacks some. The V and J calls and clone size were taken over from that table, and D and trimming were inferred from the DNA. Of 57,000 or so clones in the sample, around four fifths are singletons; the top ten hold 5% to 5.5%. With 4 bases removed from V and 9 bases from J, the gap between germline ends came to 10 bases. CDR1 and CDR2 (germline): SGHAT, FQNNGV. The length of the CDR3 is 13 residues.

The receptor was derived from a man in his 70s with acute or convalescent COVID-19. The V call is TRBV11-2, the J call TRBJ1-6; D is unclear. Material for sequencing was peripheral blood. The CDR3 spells CASSSDMVSPLHF. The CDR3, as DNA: TGTGCCAGCAGCTCCGACATGGTTTCACCCCTCCACTTT.